The 16 T cell receptor beta chains below all came from one sample that was sequenced in a study of blood T cells in healthy people across ages (dated by TCRdb to the mid-2010s). The method was 5' RACE. Sequencing was performed on an Illumina HiSeq 2500. A second PCR of roughly 6 to 12 cycles was run with a J-beta primer mix and a sample-barcoded 5' primer. Using fastp at Q25 and MiXCR, TCRdb reprocessed the public reads and kept productive beta chains. Every CDR3 protein is listed once, alongside the most common genes and DNA of its rows. The sample yields 550,000 to 650,000 distinct CDR3 sequences; about 28% were counted once. Of the sample, more than 15% falls within the top ten clones. Sequencing was carried out using blood. The receptors here all came from a woman of 80 years or more in good health.

This clonotype was found a few times. The genes are TRBV9 and TRBJ2-1; 12 nucleotides match TRBD1. The CDR3 length is 17 residues. The germline CDR1 and CDR2 sequences are SGDLS and YYNGEE. V gave up 0 bases and J gave up 4 bases; unmatched junction bases: 5. CDR3 sequence: CASSVGDRGLRYNEQFF. The CDR3 DNA reads TGTGCCAGCAGCGTAGGGGACAGGGGGCTAAGGTACAATGAGCAGTTCTTC. The full variable domain, with the rest looked up from reference TRBV9 and TRBJ2-1, is DSGVTQTPKHLITATGQRVTLRCSPRSGDLSVYWYQQSLDQGLQFLIQYYNGEERAKGNILERFSAQQFPDLHSELNLSSLELGDSALYFCASSVGDRGLRYNEQFFGPGTRLTVL.

This clonotype was counted only a few times. This chain joins TRBV27 and TRBJ1-2, with TRBD1 identical over 8 bases. V lost 3 bases and J lost 2; bases outside the gene matches: 8. The CDR3 is made up of 16 amino acids. In germline, CDR1 is MNHEY, CDR2 SMNVEV (reference sequence). This CDR3 is CASSFKGQGINYGYTF. CDR3 bases: TGTGCCAGCAGTTTTAAAGGACAGGGCATAAACTATGGCTACACCTTC.

This clonotype was counted at least ten times. This chain connects TRBV30 to TRBJ2-5; perhaps TRBD2 as D (5 bases). The CDR3 has 13 residues. V was shortened by 5 bases and J by 11 bases, with 21 bases between the two germline ends. Per the germline V gene, CDR1 is GTSNPN and CDR2 is SVGIG (reference sequence). CDR3: CAWDYSPGAKQYF. CDR3 DNA: TGTGCCTGGGACTACTCGCCCGGTGCCAAGCAGTACTTC.

This clonotype showed up many times. This chain joins TRBV10-3 and TRBJ1-2; 9 bases map to TRBD1. This CDR3 is built from 14 residues. Trimming at V came to 4 bases and at J to 7 bases, leaving 7 bases not matched to a gene. The germline CDR1 and CDR2 sequences are ENHRY and SYGVKD. Here the CDR3 DNA reads TGTGCCATCAGTGCCTCCGGGACAGGGTCTGGCTACACCTTC. Protein sequence: CAISASGTGSGYTF.

The table lists this clonotype with many counts. With a much larger clone just one base away, this may be a read error. This chain links TRBV20-1 with TRBJ2-7; unclear D gene. V shed 1 base and J shed 7 bases, with 8 bases lying between them. There are 11 residues in the CDR3. Germline values: CDR1 DFQATT, CDR2 SNEGSKA (reference sequence). The CDR3 is CSARASNEQYF. The CDR3 nucleotides are TGCAGTGCTAGAGCGTCCAATGAGCAGTACTTC.

This chain connects TRBV2 to TRBJ2-5; D gene ambiguous. Trimming pared 5 bases from V and 2 bases from J, leaving 9 bases between. The CDR3 loop spans 13 amino acids. Germline CDR1 SNHLY, CDR2 FYNNEI. Written as DNA, the CDR3 is TGTGCCAGCAGTAGGTGGTCTCAAGAGACCCAGTACTTC. Translating it yields CASSRWSQETQYF.

The chain employs TRBV18 and TRBJ2-1, with TRBD1 identical over 9 bases. The CDR3 loop spans 16 amino acids. The ends lost 3 bases at V and 2 bases at J; junction bases unmatched: 5. In germline, CDR1 is KGHSH, CDR2 LQKENI. CDR3 region: CASSPGQGRAYNEQFF. The CDR3, as DNA: TGTGCCAGCTCACCCGGACAGGGGAGGGCCTACAATGAGCAGTTCTTC.

There are many counts of this clonotype. The CDR3 sequence: CASSLSGLITDTQYF. The CDR3 DNA reads TGTGCCAGCAGCTTATCGGGACTGATCACAGATACGCAGTATTTT. This chain joins TRBV7-2 and TRBJ2-3, with a tentative D call TRBD2 (6 bases). The CDR3 sequence is 15 residues long. CDR1 SGHTA and CDR2 FQGNSA come from the germline V gene. The V and J ends lost 2 bases and 2 bases respectively, with 11 bases between them.

Comments on this clonotype: A much larger clonotype is one base distant, so this may be a read error. The chain has TRBV9 and TRBJ2-1, with D unresolved. The CDR3 consists of 13 residues. CDR1 and CDR2 (germline): SGDLS, YYNGEE. V gave up 3 bases and J gave up 12 bases, with 16 bases separating them. The CDR3 DNA follows: TGTGCCAGCAGCGGGCTTCGGTCTACGTCGCAGTTCTTC. The encoded protein is CASSGLRSTSQFF. The variable domain in full, with the rest retrieved from reference TRBV9 and TRBJ2-1, is DSGVTQTPKHLITATGQRVTLRCSPRSGDLSVYWYQQSLDQGLQFLIQYYNGEERAKGNILERFSAQQFPDLHSELNLSSLELGDSALYFCASSGLRSTSQFFGPGTRLTVL.

Worth noting for this clonotype: A much more abundant neighbour one base away suggests this may be a read error. This chain joins TRBV20-1 and TRBJ1-4; D is perhaps TRBD1 (5 bases). Germline V lookup: CDR1 DFQATT, CDR2 SNEGSKA (reference sequence). The CDR3 runs 14 residues. V was pared by 7 bases and J by 0 bases, with 12 bases between. This CDR3 reads CSVTGAATNEKLFF. The CDR3 DNA reads TGCAGTGTTACAGGCGCCGCAACTAATGAAAAACTGTTTTTT.

For this clonotype: The junction does not match germline at one end; this may be a read error. The chain uses TRBV6-5 and TRBJ1-2, with TRBD1 as a possible D gene (5 bases). The germline V gene has CDR1 MNHEY and CDR2 SVGAGI. This CDR3 region has 12 residues. This CDR3 reads CASRMGGKGCTF. The CDR3 bases are TGTGCCAGCCGCATGGGGGGAAAGGGCTGCACCTTC.

In its sample, this clonotype was seen many times. V is TRBV27 and J is TRBJ2-4, with a tentative D call TRBD1 (5 bases). Germline V CDR1 and CDR2: MNHEY, SMNVEV (reference sequence). Deletions cut 6 bases from V and 5 bases from J, with 11 bases between. This CDR3 has 13 amino acids. This chain's CDR3 is CASSGRAENIQYF. The CDR3 DNA reads as TGTGCCAGCAGCGGCAGGGCCGAAAACATTCAGTACTTC.

The rearrangement links TRBV7-2 to TRBJ2-2; D is possibly TRBD2 (6 bases). The CDR3 is 15 amino acids. The V gene lost 5 bases and the J gene lost 9 bases, with 19 bases spanning the gap. Germline CDR1 and CDR2: SGHTA and FQGNSA. CDR3 loop: CASSPPGGVSRELFF. CDR3 coding DNA: TGTGCCAGCAGCCCTCCCGGGGGAGTCTCTAGGGAGCTGTTTTTT.

This clonotype was detected ten times or more. The rearrangement links TRBV6-6 to TRBJ2-1; 9 bases match TRBD2. CDR1 MNHNY and CDR2 SVGAGI come from the germline V gene (reference sequence). J gave up 7 bases and V 6 bases, and 10 bases lay outside the gene matches. The CDR3 spans 15 residues. The CDR3 reads CASSPGAGGYNEQFF. CDR3 bases: TGTGCCAGCAGCCCGGGAGCGGGGGGTTATAATGAGCAGTTCTTC.

The CDR3 DNA is TGTGCCAGCTCACCAGGGGACAGGGGGCGGAGTGAAGCTTTCTTT. It codes for CASSPGDRGRSEAFF. The V and J genes are TRBV18 and TRBJ1-1; 12 bases agree with TRBD1. J gave up 7 bases and V 2 bases, and 5 bases lay outside the gene matches. CDR3 length: 15 residues. From germline, CDR1 is KGHSH and CDR2 LQKENI.

The sample holds many counts of this clonotype. The chain recombines TRBV12-3 or TRBV12-4 with TRBJ2-7; D unresolved. V lost 6 bases and J 4 bases, leaving 13 bases between the germline ends. The CDR3 totals 13 residues. The CDR3 coding sequence is TGTGCCAGCAGCTTTGACGAGCGATACGAGCAGTACTTC. As protein: CASSFDERYEQYF.